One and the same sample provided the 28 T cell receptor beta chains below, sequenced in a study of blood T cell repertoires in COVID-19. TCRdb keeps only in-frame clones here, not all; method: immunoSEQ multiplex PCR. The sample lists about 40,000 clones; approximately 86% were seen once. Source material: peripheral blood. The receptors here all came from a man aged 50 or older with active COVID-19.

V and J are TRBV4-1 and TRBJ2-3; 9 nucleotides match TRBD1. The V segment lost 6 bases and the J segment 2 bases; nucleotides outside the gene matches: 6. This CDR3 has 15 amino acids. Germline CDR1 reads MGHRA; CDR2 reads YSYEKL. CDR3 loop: CASRGDREDTDTQYF. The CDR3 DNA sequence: TGCGCCAGCAGAGGGGACAGGGAAGACACAGATACGCAGTATTTT.

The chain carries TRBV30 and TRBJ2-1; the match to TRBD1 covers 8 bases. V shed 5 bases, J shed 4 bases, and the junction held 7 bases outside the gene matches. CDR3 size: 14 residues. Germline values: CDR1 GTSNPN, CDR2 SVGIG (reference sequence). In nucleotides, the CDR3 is TGTGCCTGGCTCGACAGGGGAAGGTACAATGAGCAGTTCTTC. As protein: CAWLDRGRYNEQFF.

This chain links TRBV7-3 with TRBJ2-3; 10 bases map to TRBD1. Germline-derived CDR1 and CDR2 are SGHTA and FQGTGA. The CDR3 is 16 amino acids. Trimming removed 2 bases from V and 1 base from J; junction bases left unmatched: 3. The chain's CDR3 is CASSLGTGAGTDTQYF. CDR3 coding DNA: TGTGCCAGCAGCTTAGGGACAGGGGCGGGCACAGATACGCAGTATTTT.

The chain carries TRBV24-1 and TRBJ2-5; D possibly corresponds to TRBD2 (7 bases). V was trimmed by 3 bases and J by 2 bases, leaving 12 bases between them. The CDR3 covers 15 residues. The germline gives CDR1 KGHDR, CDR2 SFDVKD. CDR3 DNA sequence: TGTGCCACCAGTGATGGGGGAGGGGGGCAAGAGACCCAGTACTTC. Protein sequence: CATSDGGGGQETQYF.

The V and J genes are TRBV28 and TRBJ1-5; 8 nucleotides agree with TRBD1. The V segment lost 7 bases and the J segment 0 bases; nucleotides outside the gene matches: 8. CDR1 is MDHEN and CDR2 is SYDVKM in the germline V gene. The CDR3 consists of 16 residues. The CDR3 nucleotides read TGTGCCAGCAAGACAGGGGCGAGAAATAGCAATCAGCCCCAGCATTTT. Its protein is CASKTGARNSNQPQHF.

CDR3 in amino acids: CASSSGGSTDTQYF. For the CDR3, the DNA is TGTGCCAGCAGTTCAGGGGGGAGCACAGATACGCAGTATTTT. This chain uses TRBV6-5 with TRBJ2-3, with D tentatively TRBD1 (7 bases). Trimming took off 4 bases at V and 0 bases at J, with 8 bases between the two ends. Per the germline V gene, CDR1 is MNHEY and CDR2 is SVGAGI. CDR3 length: 14 amino acids.

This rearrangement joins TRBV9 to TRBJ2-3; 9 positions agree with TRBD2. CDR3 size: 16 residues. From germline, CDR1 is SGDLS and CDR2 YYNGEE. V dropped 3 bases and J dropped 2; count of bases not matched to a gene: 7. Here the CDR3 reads CASSAPGLALTDTQYF. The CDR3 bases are TGTGCCAGCAGCGCCCCGGGACTAGCTCTCACAGATACGCAGTATTTT.

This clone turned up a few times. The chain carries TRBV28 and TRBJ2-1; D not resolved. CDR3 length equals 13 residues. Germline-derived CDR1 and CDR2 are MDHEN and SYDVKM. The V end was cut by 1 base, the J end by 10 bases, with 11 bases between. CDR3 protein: CASSLSWSVEQFF. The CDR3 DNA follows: TGTGCCAGCAGTTTATCTTGGAGCGTCGAGCAGTTCTTC.

CDR3 in amino acids: CASSQDPWDRVGLAGAVTGELFF. The DNA for the CDR3 is TGTGCCAGCAGCCAAGATCCCTGGGACAGGGTGGGACTAGCGGGAGCGGTCACCGGGGAGCTGTTTTTT. The V gene is TRBV4-2, the J gene TRBJ2-2, with 14 bases that match TRBD2. J gave up 4 bases and V 0 bases, and 19 bases lay outside the gene matches. The CDR3 is made up of 23 amino acids. Germline V gene lookup returns CDR1 LGHNA and CDR2 YNFKEQ.

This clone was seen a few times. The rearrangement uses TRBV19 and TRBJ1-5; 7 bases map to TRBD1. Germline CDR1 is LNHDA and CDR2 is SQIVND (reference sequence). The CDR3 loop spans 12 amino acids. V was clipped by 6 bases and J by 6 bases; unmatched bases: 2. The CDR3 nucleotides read TGTGCCAGTAGGGACAGGAGTCAGCCCCAGCATTTT. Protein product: CASRDRSQPQHF.

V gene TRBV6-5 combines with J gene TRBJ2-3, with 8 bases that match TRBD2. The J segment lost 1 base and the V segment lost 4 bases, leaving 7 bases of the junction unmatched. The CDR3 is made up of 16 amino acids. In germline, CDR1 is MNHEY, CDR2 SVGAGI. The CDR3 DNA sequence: TGTGCCAGCAGTTTACGGGGGGGTCTTGGCACAGATACGCAGTATTTT. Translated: CASSLRGGLGTDTQYF.

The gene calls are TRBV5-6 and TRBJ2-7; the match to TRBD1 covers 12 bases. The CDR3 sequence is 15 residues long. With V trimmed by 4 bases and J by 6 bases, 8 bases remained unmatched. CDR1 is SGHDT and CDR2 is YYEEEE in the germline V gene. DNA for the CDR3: TGTGCCAGCAGCCTCCGGGACAGGGGGCTTCCCGAGCAGTACTTC. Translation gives CASSLRDRGLPEQYF.

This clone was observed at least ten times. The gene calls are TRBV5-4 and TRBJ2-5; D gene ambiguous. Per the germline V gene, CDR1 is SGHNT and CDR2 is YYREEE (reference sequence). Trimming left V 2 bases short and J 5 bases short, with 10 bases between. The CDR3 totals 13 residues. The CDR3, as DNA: TGTGCCAGCAGCTTAGCGCCCCCCGAGACCCAGTACTTC. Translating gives CASSLAPPETQYF.

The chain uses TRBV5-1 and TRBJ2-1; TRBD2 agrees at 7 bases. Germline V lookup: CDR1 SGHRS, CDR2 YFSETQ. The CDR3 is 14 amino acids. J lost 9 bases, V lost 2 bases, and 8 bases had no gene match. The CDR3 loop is CASSLDPRGGEQFF. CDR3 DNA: TGCGCCAGCAGCTTAGACCCCCGCGGGGGTGAGCAGTTCTTC.

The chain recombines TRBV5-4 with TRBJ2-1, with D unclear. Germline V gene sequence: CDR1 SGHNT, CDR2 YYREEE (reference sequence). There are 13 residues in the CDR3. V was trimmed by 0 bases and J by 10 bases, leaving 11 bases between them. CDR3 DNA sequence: TGTGCCAGCAGCTTGGCCCCCCCGGAGGAGCAGTTCTTC. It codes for CASSLAPPEEQFF.

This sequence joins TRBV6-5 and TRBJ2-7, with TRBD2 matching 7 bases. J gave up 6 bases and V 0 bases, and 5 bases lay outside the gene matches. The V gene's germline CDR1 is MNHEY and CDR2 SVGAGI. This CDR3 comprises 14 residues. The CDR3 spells CASSYSGGVGEQYF. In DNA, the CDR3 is TGTGCCAGCAGTTACTCTGGGGGGGTCGGCGAGCAGTACTTC.

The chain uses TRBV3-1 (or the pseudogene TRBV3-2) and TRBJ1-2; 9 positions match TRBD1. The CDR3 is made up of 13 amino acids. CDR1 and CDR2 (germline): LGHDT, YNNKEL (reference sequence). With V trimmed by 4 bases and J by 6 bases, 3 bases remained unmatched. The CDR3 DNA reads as TGTGCCAGCAGCCGAGGACAGGGGAATGGCTACACCTTC. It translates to CASSRGQGNGYTF.

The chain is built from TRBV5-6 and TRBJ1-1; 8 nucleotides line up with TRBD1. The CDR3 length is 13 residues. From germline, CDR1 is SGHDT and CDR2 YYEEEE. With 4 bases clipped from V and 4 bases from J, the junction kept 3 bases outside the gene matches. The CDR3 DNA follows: TGTGCCAGCAGCACGACAGGGGTCACTGAAGCTTTCTTT. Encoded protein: CASSTTGVTEAFF.

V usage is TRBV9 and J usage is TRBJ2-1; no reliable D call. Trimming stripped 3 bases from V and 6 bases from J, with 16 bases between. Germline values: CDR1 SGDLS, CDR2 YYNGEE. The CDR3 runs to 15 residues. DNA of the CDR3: TGTGCCAGCAGCGAGATTACGACTGGTTTCAATGAGCAGTTCTTC. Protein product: CASSEITTGFNEQFF.

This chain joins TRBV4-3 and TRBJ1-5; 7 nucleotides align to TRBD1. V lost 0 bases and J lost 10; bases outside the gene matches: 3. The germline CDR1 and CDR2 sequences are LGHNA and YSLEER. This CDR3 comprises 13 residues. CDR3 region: CASSQDRQGPQHF. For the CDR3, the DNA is TGCGCCAGCAGCCAAGATCGACAGGGACCCCAGCATTTT.

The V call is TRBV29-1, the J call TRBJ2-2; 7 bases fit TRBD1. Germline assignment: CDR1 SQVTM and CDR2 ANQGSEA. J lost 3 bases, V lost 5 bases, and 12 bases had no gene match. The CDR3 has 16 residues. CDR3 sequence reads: CSVSSGGGSDTGELFF. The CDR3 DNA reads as TGCAGCGTTTCTTCAGGGGGTGGTTCGGACACCGGGGAGCTGTTTTTT.

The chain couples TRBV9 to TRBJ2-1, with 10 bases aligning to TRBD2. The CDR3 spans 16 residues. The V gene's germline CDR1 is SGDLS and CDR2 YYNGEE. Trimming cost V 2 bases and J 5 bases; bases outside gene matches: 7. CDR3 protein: CASSVAIAGGNNEQFF. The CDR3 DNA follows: TGTGCCAGCAGCGTGGCAATAGCGGGGGGAAACAATGAGCAGTTCTTC.

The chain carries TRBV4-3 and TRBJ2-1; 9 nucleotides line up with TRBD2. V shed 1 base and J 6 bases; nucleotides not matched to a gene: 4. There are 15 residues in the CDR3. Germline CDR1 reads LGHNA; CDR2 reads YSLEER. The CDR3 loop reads CASSQGQAGGNEQFF. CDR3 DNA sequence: TGCGCCAGCAGCCAAGGACAAGCGGGAGGCAATGAGCAGTTCTTC.

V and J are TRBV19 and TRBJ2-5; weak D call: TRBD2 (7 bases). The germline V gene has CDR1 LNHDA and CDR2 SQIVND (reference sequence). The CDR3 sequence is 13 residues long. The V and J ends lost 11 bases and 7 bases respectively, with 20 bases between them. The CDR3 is CAAGGEGGRTQYF. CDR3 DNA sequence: TGTGCCGCCGGCGGGGAGGGGGGTAGGACCCAGTACTTC.

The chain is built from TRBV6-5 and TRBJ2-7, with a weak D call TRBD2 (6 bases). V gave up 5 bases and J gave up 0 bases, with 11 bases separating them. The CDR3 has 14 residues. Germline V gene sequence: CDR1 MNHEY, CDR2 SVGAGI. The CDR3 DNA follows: TGTGCCAGCAGTCCGGGACTGATCTCCTACGAGCAGTACTTC. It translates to CASSPGLISYEQYF.

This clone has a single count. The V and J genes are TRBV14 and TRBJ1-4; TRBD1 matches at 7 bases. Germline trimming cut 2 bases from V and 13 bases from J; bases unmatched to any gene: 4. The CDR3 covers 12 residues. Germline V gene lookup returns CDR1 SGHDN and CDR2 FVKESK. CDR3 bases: TGTGCCAGCAGCCAATCAAACAGGGGACTGTTTTTT. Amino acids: CASSQSNRGLFF.

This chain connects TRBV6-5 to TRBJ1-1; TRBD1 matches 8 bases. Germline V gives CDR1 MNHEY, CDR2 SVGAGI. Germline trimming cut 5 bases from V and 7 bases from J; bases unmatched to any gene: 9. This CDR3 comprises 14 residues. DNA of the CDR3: TGTGCCAGCAGTCAGCCTTACAGGGGGAATGAAGCTTTCTTT. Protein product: CASSQPYRGNEAFF.

CDR3 protein: CASSSGPGQGATEAFF. CDR3 in DNA: TGCGCCAGCAGCTCTGGGCCGGGACAGGGGGCGACTGAAGCTTTCTTT. The genes are TRBV5-1 and TRBJ1-1; 12 nucleotides agree with TRBD1. Trimming took 3 bases from V and 5 from J; bases not matched to a gene: 8. The CDR3 spans 16 residues. Germline CDR1 SGHRS, CDR2 YFSETQ.